The 18 T cell receptor beta chains below were found in one sample sequenced in a study. TCRdb analysed the 5' RACE reads with MiXCR anew, one entry per CDR3 protein. The sample shows 45,000 to 55,000 distinct CDR3 sequences, around 24% of them seen only once. Material for sequencing was tumor-infiltrating naive CD4+ T cells sorted from the breast tumor. The subset here: naive CD4+ T cells, CD4+CD45RA+CD25-. These receptors were taken from a female donor with breast cancer.

This clonotype was seen only a few times. The genes are TRBV20-1 and TRBJ2-7, with TRBD1 identical over 8 bases. Germline CDR1 and CDR2: DFQATT and SNEGSKA (reference sequence). Unmatched junction bases numbered 10, after V lost 0 bases and J lost 9 bases. This CDR3 spans 14 amino acids. The CDR3 DNA sequence: TGCAGTGCTAGAGATAAGGAGACAGGGGTATGGCAGTACTTC. Translating gives CSARDKETGVWQYF.

The J gene is TRBJ2-3, the V gene TRBV6-1; tentatively, D is TRBD1 or TRBD2 (7 bases each). The CDR3 has 17 residues. Trimming took off 6 bases at V and 0 bases at J, with 19 bases between the two ends. Germline loops: CDR1 MNHNS, CDR2 SASEGT. The CDR3 spells CASSPYGRGGSTDTQYF. CDR3 coding DNA: TGTGCCAGCAGCCCCTATGGCAGGGGGGGGAGCACAGATACGCAGTATTTT.

Notes on this clonotype: One base away lies a much larger clone, so this may be a sequencing read error. The gene calls are TRBV6-5 and TRBJ1-2, with D perhaps matching TRBD1 (6 bases). Trimming took off 6 bases at V and 7 bases at J, with 12 bases between the two ends. Per the germline V gene, CDR1 is MNHEY and CDR2 is SVGAGI. The CDR3 totals 12 residues. CDR3 loop: CASRYKGGGYTF. DNA for the CDR3: TGTGCCAGCAGGTACAAGGGGGGTGGCTACACCTTC.

The chain joins TRBV4-1 to TRBJ1-6; TRBD1 agrees at 8 bases. From germline, CDR1 is MGHRA and CDR2 YSYEKL. The CDR3 totals 14 residues. Trimming at V came to 4 bases and at J to 7 bases, leaving 3 bases not matched to a gene. The CDR3 sequence: CASSPGQGNSPLHF. The CDR3, as DNA: TGCGCCAGCAGCCCCGGACAGGGAAATTCACCCCTCCACTTT.

This chain connects TRBV29-1 to TRBJ2-2; 10 nucleotides match TRBD1. The germline gives CDR1 SQVTM, CDR2 ANQGSEA. The CDR3 covers 14 residues. The trim removed 7 bases at V and 3 bases at J, leaving 5 bases unmatched. The chain's CDR3 is CSGSGTGDTGELFF. As DNA, the CDR3 is TGCAGCGGAAGCGGGACAGGGGACACCGGGGAGCTGTTTTTT.

This chain joins TRBV11-2 and TRBJ2-5, with 11 bases lining up with TRBD1. The CDR3 loop spans 16 amino acids. The ends lost 5 bases at V and 2 bases at J; junction bases unmatched: 7. The germline V gene has CDR1 SGHAT and CDR2 FQNNGV. The DNA for the CDR3 is TGTGCCAGCAGCGTGAGGGACAGGGGGTTACAAGAGACCCAGTACTTC. Its translation is CASSVRDRGLQETQYF.

V gene TRBV6-6 combines with J gene TRBJ1-4; 7 bases map to TRBD1. The CDR3 extends over 13 amino acids. The V gene's germline CDR1 is MNHNY and CDR2 SVGAGI (reference sequence). With V trimmed by 5 bases and J by 10 bases, 7 bases remained unmatched. The CDR3 here is CASSQRQGGKLFF. The DNA of the CDR3 is TGTGCCAGCAGTCAAAGACAGGGAGGAAAACTGTTTTTT.

This clonotype has just a few counts. The V gene is TRBV2, the J gene TRBJ1-5, with D perhaps TRBD1 (6 bases). The CDR3 has 15 residues. The V and J ends lost 4 bases and 1 base respectively, with 11 bases between them. Germline CDR1 is SNHLY and CDR2 is FYNNEI. CDR3 residues: CASSGEGGSNQPQHF. Here the CDR3 DNA reads TGTGCCAGCAGTGGAGAAGGGGGGAGCAATCAGCCCCAGCATTTT.

V and J are TRBV30 and TRBJ2-5, with 10 bases identical to TRBD1. Germline V gene sequence: CDR1 GTSNPN, CDR2 SVGIG (reference sequence). The CDR3 sequence is 16 residues long. Trimming cost V 4 bases and J 6 bases; bases outside gene matches: 14. This CDR3 is CAWTAAGTGAKKTQYF. The CDR3 bases are TGTGCCTGGACCGCTGCAGGGACAGGGGCCAAAAAGACCCAGTACTTC.

Only one count was recorded for this clonotype. The chain couples TRBV2 to TRBJ2-7; TRBD1 aligns across 8 bases. Unmatched junction bases numbered 8, after V lost 6 bases and J lost 4 bases. CDR1 is SNHLY and CDR2 is FYNNEI in the germline V gene. CDR3 size: 14 residues. CDR3 sequence: CASRPGQVKYEQYF. CDR3 nucleotides: TGTGCCAGCAGGCCGGGACAGGTCAAGTACGAGCAGTACTTC.

On this clonotype itself: This CDR3 fails to terminate in the conserved phenylalanine or tryptophan, so it likely reflects a read error. It is unclear where the CDR3 begins or ends on the DNA, so no DNA is shown, and the CDR3 is as TCRdb lists it. The chain combines TRBV6-5 with TRBJ1-2; the table calls TRBD1, which could not be checked here. The CDR3 adds up to 14 amino acids, both ends counted. Per germline, CDR1 MNHEY and CDR2 SVGAGI. The CDR3 sequence is CASSTNPDRGGCTL.

This clonotype was observed a single time. This rearrangement joins TRBV13 to TRBJ2-7; TRBD2 matches at 8 bases. The CDR3 has 16 amino acids. V shed 4 bases and J 2 bases; nucleotides not matched to a gene: 10. Germline V gives CDR1 PRHDT, CDR2 FYEKMQ (reference sequence). DNA for the CDR3: TGTGCCAGCAGCTCACAGGCCGGGACTAGGACCTACGAGCAGTACTTC. It is translated as CASSSQAGTRTYEQYF.

This clonotype was observed a handful of times. This sequence joins TRBV7-9 and TRBJ2-7, with D unresolved. This CDR3 region has 12 residues. Germline V lookup: CDR1 SEHNR, CDR2 FQNEAQ (reference sequence). V was cut by 2 bases and J by 5 bases, with 7 bases left in between. DNA for the CDR3: TGTGCCAGCAGCTTATTACGAAACGAGCAGTACTTC. Its translation is CASSLLRNEQYF. The full variable domain, with the rest looked up from reference TRBV7-9 and TRBJ2-7, is DTGVSQNPRHKITKRGQNVTFRCDPISEHNRLYWYRQTLGQGPEFLTYFQNEAQLEKSRLLSDRFSAERPKGSFSTLEIQRTEQGDSAMYLCASSLLRNEQYFGPGTRLTVT.

This clonotype was seen at least ten times. This chain uses TRBV4-3 with TRBJ2-7, with D tentatively TRBD2 (5 bases). V was trimmed by 0 bases and J by 6 bases, leaving 12 bases between them. The CDR3 has 14 amino acids. Germline assignment: CDR1 LGHNA and CDR2 YSLEER. Here the CDR3 reads CASSQEWRIGEQYF. CDR3 nucleotide sequence: TGCGCCAGCAGCCAAGAGTGGAGGATTGGCGAGCAGTACTTC.

In this sample, this clonotype is medium-sized. The rearrangement joins TRBV5-1 to TRBJ2-1; perhaps TRBD2 as D (5 bases). The V end lost 2 bases, the J end lost 6 bases, and 9 bases lay between the germline ends. From germline, CDR1 is SGHRS and CDR2 YFSETQ. This CDR3 comprises 13 residues. CDR3 bases: TGCGCCAGCAGCTTTGGAGCGGCCAATGAGCAGTTCTTC. Amino acid sequence: CASSFGAANEQFF.

This clonotype was seen more than once but under ten times. The V gene is TRBV6-5, the J gene TRBJ1-6; unclear D gene. CDR3 length: 12 residues. Germline CDR1 reads MNHEY; CDR2 reads SVGAGI. The germline V and J ends were trimmed by 6 bases and 6 bases, with 6 bases remaining between them. CDR3 sequence reads: CASSRANSPLHF. In nucleotides, the CDR3 is TGTGCCAGCAGCCGGGCTAATTCACCCCTCCACTTT.

The V gene is TRBV28, the J gene TRBJ1-1; D gene uncertain. Germline CDR1 MDHEN, CDR2 SYDVKM. The CDR3 is made up of 11 amino acids. V lost 8 bases, J lost 2 bases, and 6 bases lay in between. CDR3 nucleotide sequence: TGTGCCAGCCGCTTCAACACTGAAGCTTTCTTT. This encodes CASRFNTEAFF.

The chain couples TRBV4-1 to TRBJ2-7; 9 nucleotides align to TRBD1. The junction had 8 bases not matched to a gene; V was cut back by 5 bases and J by 6 bases. The CDR3 loop spans 14 amino acids. Germline V gene lookup returns CDR1 MGHRA and CDR2 YSYEKL. CDR3 sequence reads: CASSAMGQGGEQYF. CDR3 bases: TGCGCCAGCAGCGCGATGGGACAGGGAGGCGAGCAGTACTTC.